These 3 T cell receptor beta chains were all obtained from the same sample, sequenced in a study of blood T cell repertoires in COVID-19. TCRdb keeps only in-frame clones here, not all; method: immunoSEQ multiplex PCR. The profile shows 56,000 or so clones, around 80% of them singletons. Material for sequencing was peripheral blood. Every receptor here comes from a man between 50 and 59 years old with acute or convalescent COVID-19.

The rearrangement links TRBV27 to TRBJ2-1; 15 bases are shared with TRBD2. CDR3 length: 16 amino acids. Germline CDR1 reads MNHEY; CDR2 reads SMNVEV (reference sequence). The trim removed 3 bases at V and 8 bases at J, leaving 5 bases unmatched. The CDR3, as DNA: TGTGCCAGCAGTTTCCGGGGACTAGCGGGAGGCGATGAGCAGTTCTTC. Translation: CASSFRGLAGGDEQFF.

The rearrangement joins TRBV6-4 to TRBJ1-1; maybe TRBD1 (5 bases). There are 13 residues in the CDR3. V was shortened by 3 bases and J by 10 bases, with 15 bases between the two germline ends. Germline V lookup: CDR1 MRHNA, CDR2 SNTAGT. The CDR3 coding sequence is TGTGCCAGCAGTGAGAAGGAGGGGCTCTCAGCTTTCTTT. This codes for CASSEKEGLSAFF.

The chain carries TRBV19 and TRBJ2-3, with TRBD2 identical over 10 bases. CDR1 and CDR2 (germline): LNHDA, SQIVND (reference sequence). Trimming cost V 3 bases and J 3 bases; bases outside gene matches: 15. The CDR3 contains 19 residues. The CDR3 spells CASSIRARAGGPSTDTQYF. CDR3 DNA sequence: TGTGCCAGTAGTATCAGGGCCAGAGCGGGAGGGCCCTCGACAGATACGCAGTATTTT.